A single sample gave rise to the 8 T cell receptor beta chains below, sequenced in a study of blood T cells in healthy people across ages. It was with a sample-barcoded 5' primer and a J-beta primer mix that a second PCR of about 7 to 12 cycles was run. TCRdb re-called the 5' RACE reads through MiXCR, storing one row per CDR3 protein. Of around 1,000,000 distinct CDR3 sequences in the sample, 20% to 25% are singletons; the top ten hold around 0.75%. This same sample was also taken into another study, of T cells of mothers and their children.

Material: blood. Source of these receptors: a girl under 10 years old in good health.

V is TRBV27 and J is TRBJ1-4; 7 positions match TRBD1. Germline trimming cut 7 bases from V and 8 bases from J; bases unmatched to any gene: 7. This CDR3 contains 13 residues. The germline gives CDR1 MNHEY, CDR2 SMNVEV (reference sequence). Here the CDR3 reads CASTRQGWEKLFF. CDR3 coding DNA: TGTGCCAGCACCCGACAGGGATGGGAAAAACTGTTTTTT.

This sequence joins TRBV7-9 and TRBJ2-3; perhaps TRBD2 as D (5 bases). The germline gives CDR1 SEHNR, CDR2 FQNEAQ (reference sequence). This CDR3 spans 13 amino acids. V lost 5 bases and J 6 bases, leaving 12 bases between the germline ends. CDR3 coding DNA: TGTGCCAGCAGCCGCCACGGGGTGGATACGCAGTATTTT. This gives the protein CASSRHGVDTQYF.

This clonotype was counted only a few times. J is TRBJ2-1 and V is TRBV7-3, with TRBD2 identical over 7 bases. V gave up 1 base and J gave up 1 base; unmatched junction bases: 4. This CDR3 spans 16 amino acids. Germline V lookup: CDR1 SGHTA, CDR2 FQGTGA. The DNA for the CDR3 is TGTGCCAGCAGCTTAATGGCGGGAGAATCCTACAATGAGCAGTTCTTC. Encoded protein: CASSLMAGESYNEQFF.

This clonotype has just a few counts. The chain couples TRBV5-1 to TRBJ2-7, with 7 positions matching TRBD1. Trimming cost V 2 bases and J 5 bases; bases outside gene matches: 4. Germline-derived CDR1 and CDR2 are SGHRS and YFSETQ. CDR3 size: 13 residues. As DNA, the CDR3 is TGCGCCAGCAGCTTCCAGGGGGTACACGAGCAGTACTTC. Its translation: CASSFQGVHEQYF.

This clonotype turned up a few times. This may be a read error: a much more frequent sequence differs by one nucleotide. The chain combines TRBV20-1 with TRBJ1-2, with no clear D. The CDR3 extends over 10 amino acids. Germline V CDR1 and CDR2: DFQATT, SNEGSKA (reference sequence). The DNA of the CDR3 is TGCAGTGCTAGGGAGTATGGCCACACCTTC. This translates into CSAREYGHTF.

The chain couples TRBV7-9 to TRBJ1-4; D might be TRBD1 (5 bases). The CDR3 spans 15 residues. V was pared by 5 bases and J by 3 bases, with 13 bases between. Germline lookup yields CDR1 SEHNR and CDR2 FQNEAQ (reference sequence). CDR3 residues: CASSTPQGANEKLFF. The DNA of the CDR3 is TGTGCCAGCAGCACGCCTCAGGGAGCTAATGAAAAACTGTTTTTT.

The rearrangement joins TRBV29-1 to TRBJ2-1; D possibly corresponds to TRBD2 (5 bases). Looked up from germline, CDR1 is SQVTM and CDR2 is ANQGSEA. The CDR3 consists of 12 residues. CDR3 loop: CSAPTGSNEQFF. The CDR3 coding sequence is TGCTCTGCGCCGACGGGAAGTAATGAGCAGTTCTTC.

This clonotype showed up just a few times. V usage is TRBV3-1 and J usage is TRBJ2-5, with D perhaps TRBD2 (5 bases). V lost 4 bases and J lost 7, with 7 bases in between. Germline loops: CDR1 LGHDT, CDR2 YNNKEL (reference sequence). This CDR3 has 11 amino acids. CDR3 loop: CASSREGTQYF. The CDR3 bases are TGTGCCAGCAGCCGCGAGGGGACCCAGTACTTC.